The 3 T cell receptor beta chains presented below share a single source sample, sequenced in a study of T cells in Graves' hyperthyroidism and ophthalmopathy. The CDR3 regions of TCR beta were amplified from RNA transcripts. The HTBI primer set drove a first-round RT-PCR of the TCR CDR3. One entry per CDR3 protein, called by TCRdb with MiXCR from the multiplex PCR reads. This table has approximately 700,000 distinct CDR3 sequences, roughly 17% appearing once. What was sequenced was blood. Every receptor here comes from a man aged 18 to 29 with Graves' hyperthyroidism.

The sample holds a few counts of this clonotype. The chain uses TRBV28 and TRBJ2-2, with D perhaps matching TRBD1 or TRBD2 (5 bases each). Trimming took 6 bases from V and 3 from J, leaving 17 bases between them. This CDR3 spans 16 amino acids. Germline CDR1 reads MDHEN; CDR2 reads SYDVKM. The CDR3 DNA reads as TGTGCCAGCAGGCCCTCCGGGACGAGAGACACCGGGGAGCTGTTTTTT. Encoded protein: CASRPSGTRDTGELFF.

A few counts support this clonotype. The rearrangement links TRBV5-1 to TRBJ1-1, with 11 bases aligning to TRBD1. V dropped 2 bases and J dropped 5; count of bases not matched to a gene: 5. Germline lookup yields CDR1 SGHRS and CDR2 YFSETQ. There are 15 residues in the CDR3. CDR3: CASSLGTGGLTEAFF. Written as DNA, the CDR3 is TGCGCCAGCAGCTTAGGGACAGGGGGTTTAACTGAAGCTTTCTTT.

The sample holds many counts of this clonotype. The chain employs TRBV7-2 and TRBJ1-1; the match to TRBD1 covers 9 bases. The CDR3 runs to 16 residues. V trimming: 8 bases; J trimming: 0 bases; junction bases outside the gene matches: 10. Germline loops: CDR1 SGHTA, CDR2 FQGNSA. CDR3 in DNA: TGTGCCAGCTCACCAGGGACAGGGAGCATGAACACTGAAGCTTTCTTT. Protein sequence: CASSPGTGSMNTEAFF. The variable domain in full, completed from reference TRBV7-2 and TRBJ1-1, reads GAGVSQSPSNKVTEKGKDVELRCDPISGHTALYWYRQSLGQGLEFLIYFQGNSAPDKSGLPSDRFSAERTGGSVSTLTIQRTQQEDSAVYLCASSPGTGSMNTEAFFGQGTRLTVV.